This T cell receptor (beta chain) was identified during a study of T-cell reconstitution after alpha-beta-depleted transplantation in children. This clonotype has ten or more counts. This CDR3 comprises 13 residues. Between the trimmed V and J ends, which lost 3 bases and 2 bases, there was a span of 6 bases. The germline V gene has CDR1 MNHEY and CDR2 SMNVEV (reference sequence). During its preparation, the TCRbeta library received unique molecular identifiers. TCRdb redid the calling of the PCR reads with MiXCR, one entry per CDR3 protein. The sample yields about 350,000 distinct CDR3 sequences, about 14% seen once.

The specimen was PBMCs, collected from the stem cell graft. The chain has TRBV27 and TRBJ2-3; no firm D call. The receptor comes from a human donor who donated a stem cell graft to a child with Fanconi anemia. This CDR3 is CASSFGPTDTQYF. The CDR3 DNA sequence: TGTGCCAGCAGTTTCGGTCCCACAGATACGCAGTATTTT.